The 21 T cell receptor beta chains in this list originate from one sample, sequenced in a study of shared clonotypes between healthy human individuals. Assay: immunoSEQ multiplex PCR; the TCRdb copy retains only in-frame clones and omits some. The table has about 710,000 clones, over 60% seen once. The sequenced sample was memory CD4+ T cells sorted from blood. The subset was: CD45RA-negative fraction. These receptors all come from a woman in her thirties in good health.

The chain carries TRBV2 and TRBJ2-3; TRBD2 matches at 7 bases. CDR1 is SNHLY, CDR2 FYNNEI, per germline. The trim removed 10 bases at V and 6 bases at J, leaving 7 bases unmatched. The CDR3 is made up of 12 amino acids. The DNA of the CDR3 is TGTGCCACTCGGGAGGAGGGGGATACGCAGTATTTT. Translation gives CATREEGDTQYF.

This clone was seen just once. The rearrangement links TRBV27 to TRBJ1-5; a weak D match, TRBD1 (6 bases). Germline V lookup: CDR1 MNHEY, CDR2 SMNVEV (reference sequence). V lost 3 bases, J lost 4 bases, and 22 bases lay in between. CDR3 size: 18 residues. CDR3 DNA sequence: TGTGCCAGCAGTTTTCGCGGACAGCCCGGGCGCGTAAATCAGCCCCAGCATTTT. Translation: CASSFRGQPGRVNQPQHF.

The chain links TRBV5-1 to TRBJ2-2, with TRBD2 matching 7 bases. CDR3 length: 16 residues. The germline CDR1 and CDR2 sequences are SGHRS and YFSETQ. V was clipped by 5 bases and J by 1 base; unmatched bases: 8. The CDR3 region is CASSSRTRGNTGELFF. The CDR3 DNA reads as TGCGCCAGCAGTTCGAGGACTAGAGGGAACACCGGGGAGCTGTTTTTT.

This clone occurred a few times. The rearrangement links TRBV6-5 to TRBJ2-7, with 11 positions matching TRBD2. V was pared by 4 bases and J by 0 bases, with 5 bases of the junction left unmatched. The length of the CDR3 is 16 residues. CDR1 is MNHEY and CDR2 is SVGAGI in the germline V gene. Here the CDR3 reads CASSWLAGGRSYEQYF. The CDR3 DNA sequence: TGTGCCAGCAGTTGGTTAGCGGGAGGGCGCTCCTACGAGCAGTACTTC.

This clone occurred a few times. This chain joins TRBV11-2 and TRBJ1-4, with a possible D match to TRBD1 (6 bases). The V end was cut by 0 bases, the J end by 8 bases, with 13 bases between. This CDR3 spans 15 amino acids. Per the germline V gene, CDR1 is SGHAT and CDR2 is FQNNGV. The CDR3 spells CASSLDPGGREKLFF. CDR3 in DNA: TGTGCCAGCAGCTTAGATCCCGGGGGGCGCGAAAAACTGTTTTTT.

This sequence joins TRBV6-6 and TRBJ2-3, with 8 nucleotides matching TRBD1. The CDR3 consists of 14 residues. Germline V gives CDR1 MNHNY, CDR2 SVGAGI (reference sequence). J was trimmed by 0 bases and V by 7 bases; bases with no gene match: 3. As DNA, the CDR3 is TGTGCCAGCAACAGACAGGGGAGCACAGATACGCAGTATTTT. Translating it yields CASNRQGSTDTQYF.

The chain carries TRBV29-1 and TRBJ1-5; TRBD1 might be the D (5 bases). Per germline, CDR1 SQVTM and CDR2 ANQGSEA. This CDR3 has 14 residues. The V and J ends lost 5 bases and 3 bases respectively, with 14 bases between them. This CDR3 is CSVIGTDNNQPQHF. CDR3 coding DNA: TGCAGCGTTATTGGGACGGACAACAATCAGCCCCAGCATTTT. The complete variable domain, with remaining parts taken from reference TRBV29-1 and TRBJ1-5, reads SAVISQKPSRDICQRGTSLTIQCQVDSQVTMMFWYRQQPGQSLTLIATANQGSEATYESGFVIDKFPISRPNLTFSTLTVSNMSPEDSSIYLCSVIGTDNNQPQHFGDGTRLSIL.

This chain connects TRBV4-2 to TRBJ1-5; perhaps TRBD1 as D (6 bases). Germline loops: CDR1 LGHNA, CDR2 YNFKEQ. The CDR3 spans 14 residues. V lost 1 base, J lost 7 bases, and 11 bases lay in between. The CDR3 nucleotides are TGTGCCAGCAGCCAAGGGGGGGCGGGGCAGCCCCAGCATTTT. Translated: CASSQGGAGQPQHF.

Worth noting for this clone: A read error may account for a junction end that differs from germline. The chain is built from TRBV23-1 and TRBJ2-1, with D uncertain. TRBV23-1 is marked as an open reading frame, function uncertain. This CDR3 is built from 15 residues. CDR3 in amino acids: CASTERQGPPGGQFF. The CDR3 bases are TGCGCGAGCACGGAGAGACAAGGCCCTCCAGGTGGGCAGTTCTTC.

The chain links TRBV29-1 to TRBJ1-2; 7 bases map to TRBD1. This CDR3 region has 13 residues. Germline-derived CDR1 and CDR2 are SQVTM and ANQGSEA. V lost 5 bases to trimming and J lost 3 bases; unmatched junction nucleotides: 6. CDR3 sequence reads: CSVKTGTDYGYTF. In DNA form, the CDR3 reads TGCAGCGTTAAAACCGGGACAGACTATGGCTACACCTTC.

This clone was seen only a few times. The CDR3 spells CATIGALSSGNTIYF. CDR3 sequence (DNA): TGTGCCACCATAGGAGCCCTGAGCTCTGGAAACACCATATATTTT. The chain combines TRBV28 with TRBJ1-3; D ambiguous. Trimming took 10 bases from V and 0 from J, leaving 16 bases between them. Germline CDR1 MDHEN, CDR2 SYDVKM. CDR3 size: 15 residues.

This clone was counted only a few times. The V gene is TRBV10-3, the J gene TRBJ2-7; 10 bases align to TRBD2. Per the germline V gene, CDR1 is ENHRY and CDR2 is SYGVKD. V shed 7 bases and J 5 bases; nucleotides not matched to a gene: 11. The CDR3 sequence is 15 residues long. CDR3 bases: TGTGCCATCACGGTCCAGCGGGAGGGCCGGGACGAGCAGTACTTC. It codes for CAITVQREGRDEQYF.

This clone was seen only once. The CDR3 nucleotides are TGTGCCAGCGAAAAATTGGATGGCAATGAGCAGTTCTTC. Translation gives CASEKLDGNEQFF. The V and J genes are TRBV2 and TRBJ2-1; no reliable D call. Trimming pared 8 bases from V and 6 bases from J, leaving 14 bases between. CDR1 is SNHLY, CDR2 FYNNEI, per germline. This CDR3 has 13 residues.

This chain links TRBV29-1 with TRBJ2-1; 8 bases fit TRBD2. Trimming cost V 3 bases and J 15 bases; bases outside gene matches: 7. Germline CDR1 and CDR2: SQVTM and ANQGSEA. This CDR3 contains 11 residues. CDR3 region: CSVDREGRLFF. CDR3 DNA sequence: TGCAGCGTTGACCGGGAGGGCCGACTGTTCTTC.

On this clone: Other DNA sequences in this sample translate to the same CDR3. V is TRBV5-1 and J is TRBJ2-1; the match to TRBD2 covers 12 bases. The CDR3 sequence is 15 residues long. Trimming removed 7 bases from V and 4 bases from J; junction bases left unmatched: 6. Looked up from germline, CDR1 is SGHRS and CDR2 is YFSETQ. The CDR3 region has the DNA TGCGCCAGCTCCGGGACTAGCGGGCCGTACAATGAGCAGTTCTTC. It specifies CASSGTSGPYNEQFF.

V is TRBV4-2 and J is TRBJ2-1, with 7 bases identical to TRBD2. This CDR3 comprises 19 residues. J gave up 4 bases and V 2 bases, and 17 bases lay outside the gene matches. The germline gives CDR1 LGHNA, CDR2 YNFKEQ. In DNA, the CDR3 is TGTGCCAGCAGCCAATACCCTAGACTAGCCCGGGGATCTTACAATGAGCAGTTCTTC. Translated, it gives CASSQYPRLARGSYNEQFF.

V and J are TRBV5-6 and TRBJ1-2, with a tentative D call TRBD1 (6 bases). Trimming pared 2 bases from V and 0 bases from J, leaving 8 bases between. The CDR3 extends over 14 amino acids. Looked up from germline, CDR1 is SGHDT and CDR2 is YYEEEE. The CDR3 DNA follows: TGTGCCAGCAGCTTAGAGGGGGCTAACTATGGCTACACCTTC. Its translation: CASSLEGANYGYTF.

The chain couples TRBV5-1 to TRBJ2-1; 12 bases align to TRBD2. The CDR3 runs to 15 residues. V was clipped by 7 bases and J by 4 bases; unmatched bases: 6. CDR1 SGHRS and CDR2 YFSETQ come from the germline V gene. As DNA, the CDR3 is TGCGCCAGCGCGGAGGGGACTAGCGGGTACAATGAGCAGTTCTTC. Translated: CASAEGTSGYNEQFF.

The chain combines TRBV7-9 with TRBJ1-2; a possible D gene is TRBD1 (6 bases). In germline, CDR1 is SEHNR, CDR2 FQNEAQ (reference sequence). Trimming took 8 bases from V and 6 from J, leaving 13 bases between them. The length of the CDR3 is 12 residues. The DNA for the CDR3 is TGTGCCAGCTCAGCAGGGGTCGATGGCTACACCTTC. Translated, it gives CASSAGVDGYTF.

This clone was picked up a small number of times. This CDR3 is also generated by other DNA sequences in the sample. The chain is built from TRBV18 and TRBJ1-5; TRBD1 might be the D (6 bases). CDR1 KGHSH and CDR2 LQKENI come from the germline V gene. This CDR3 is built from 14 residues. Trimming cost V 3 bases and J 7 bases, with 13 bases left between them. The CDR3 is CASSPQGFGQPQHF. The CDR3 DNA reads as TGTGCCAGCTCACCCCAGGGGTTCGGGCAGCCCCAGCATTTT.

The chain is built from TRBV5-6 and TRBJ2-2; D is perhaps TRBD1 (8 bases). This CDR3 is built from 16 residues. V was trimmed by 4 bases and J by 4 bases, leaving 17 bases between them. Per germline, CDR1 SGHDT and CDR2 YYEEEE. The DNA for the CDR3 is TGTGCCAGCAGCGCCTGGACAGGGAGGGGCACCGGGGAGCTGTTTTTT. Its translation: CASSAWTGRGTGELFF.